This TCR beta chain was captured by sequencing in a study of shared clonotypes between healthy human individuals. Overall study context: CD4 naive and CD4 memory each took three plates per donor, while CD8 naive took two and CD8 memory one. General study results and limits: In general, naive subsets displayed greater estimated richness than memory subsets did. A small donor pool kept down the genetic and exposure-history diversity that was represented.

The CDR3 length is 14 residues. Germline V gives CDR1 MNHNS, CDR2 SASEGT. Trimming cost V 8 bases and J 10 bases, with 23 bases left between them. CD45RO-negative cells were positively selected for CCR7, leaving out terminally differentiated effector memory CD45RA+ cells. Splitting of each subset's genomic DNA was done evenly across several immunoSEQ plates. This table comes from immunoSEQ multiplex PCR, and its TCRdb copy is limited to in-frame clones, with some not included. The table shows about 680,000 clones, with roughly 94% occurring only once. As to this clone: Its antigen remains unidentified.

The chain has TRBV6-1 and TRBJ1-1; TRBD1 is a possible D gene (5 bases). The clonotype originates from a man aged 30 to 45 in good health. The sequenced material came from naive CD8+ T cells sorted from blood. In DNA, the CDR3 is TGTGCCAGCTTAGACGTGGCACAAGTGAGGGGAGCTTTCTTT. Its translation: CASLDVAQVRGAFF.